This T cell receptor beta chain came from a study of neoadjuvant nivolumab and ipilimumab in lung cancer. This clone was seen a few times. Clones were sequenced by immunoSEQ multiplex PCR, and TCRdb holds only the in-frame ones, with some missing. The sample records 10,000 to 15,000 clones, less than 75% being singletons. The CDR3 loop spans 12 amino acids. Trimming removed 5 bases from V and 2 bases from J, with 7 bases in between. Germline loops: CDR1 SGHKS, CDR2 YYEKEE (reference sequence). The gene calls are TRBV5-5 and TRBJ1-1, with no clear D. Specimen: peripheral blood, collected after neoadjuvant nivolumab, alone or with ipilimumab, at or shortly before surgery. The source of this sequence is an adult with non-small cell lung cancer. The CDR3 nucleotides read TGTGCCAGCAGGTGGGGAAACACTGAAGCTTTCTTT. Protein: CASRWGNTEAFF.